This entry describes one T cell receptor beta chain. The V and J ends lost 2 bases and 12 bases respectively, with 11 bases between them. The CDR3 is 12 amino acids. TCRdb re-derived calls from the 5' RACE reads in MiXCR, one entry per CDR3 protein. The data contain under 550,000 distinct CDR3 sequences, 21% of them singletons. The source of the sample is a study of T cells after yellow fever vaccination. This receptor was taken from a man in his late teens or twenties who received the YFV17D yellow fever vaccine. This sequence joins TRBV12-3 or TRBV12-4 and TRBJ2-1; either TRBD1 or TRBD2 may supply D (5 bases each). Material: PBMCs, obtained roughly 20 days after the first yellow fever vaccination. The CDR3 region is CASSLRRDVQFF. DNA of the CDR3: TGTGCCAGCAGTTTACGAAGGGACGTGCAGTTCTTC.